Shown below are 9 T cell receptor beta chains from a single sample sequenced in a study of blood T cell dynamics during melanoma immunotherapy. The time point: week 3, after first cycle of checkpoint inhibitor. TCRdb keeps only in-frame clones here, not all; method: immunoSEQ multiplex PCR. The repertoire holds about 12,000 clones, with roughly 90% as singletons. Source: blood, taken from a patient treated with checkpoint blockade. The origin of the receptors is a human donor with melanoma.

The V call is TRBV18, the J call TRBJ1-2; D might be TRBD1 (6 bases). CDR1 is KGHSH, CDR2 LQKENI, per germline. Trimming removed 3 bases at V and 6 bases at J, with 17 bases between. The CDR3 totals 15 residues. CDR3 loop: CASSPEGRGRDGYTF. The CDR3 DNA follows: TGTGCCAGCTCACCCGAGGGCAGGGGACGGGATGGCTACACCTTC. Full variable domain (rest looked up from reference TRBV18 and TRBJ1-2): NAGVMQNPRHLVRRRGQEARLRCSPMKGHSHVYWYRQLPEEGLKFMVYLQKENIIDESGMPKERFSAEFPKEGPSILRIQQVVRGDSAAYFCASSPEGRGRDGYTFGSGTRLTVV.

CDR3 in DNA: TGTGCCAGCAGCCGCCCGGGACAGGGGGCCCACGAGCAGTACTTC. This translates into CASSRPGQGAHEQYF. The V gene is TRBV13, the J gene TRBJ2-7, with 12 positions matching TRBD1. The CDR3 spans 15 residues. Germline lookup yields CDR1 PRHDT and CDR2 FYEKMQ (reference sequence). J was trimmed by 5 bases and V by 5 bases; bases with no gene match: 7.

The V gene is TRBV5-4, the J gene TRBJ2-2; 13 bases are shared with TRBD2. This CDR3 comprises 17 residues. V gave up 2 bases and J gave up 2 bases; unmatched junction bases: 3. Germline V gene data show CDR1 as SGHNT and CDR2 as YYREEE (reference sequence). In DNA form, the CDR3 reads TGTGCCAGCAGCTTTGGGACTAGCGGGATAAACACCGGGGAGCTGTTTTTT. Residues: CASSFGTSGINTGELFF.

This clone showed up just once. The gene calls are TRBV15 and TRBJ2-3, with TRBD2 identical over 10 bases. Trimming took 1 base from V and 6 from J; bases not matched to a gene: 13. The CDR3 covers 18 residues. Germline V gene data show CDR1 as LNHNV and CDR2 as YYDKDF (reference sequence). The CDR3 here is CATSRGRSSGSISDTQYF. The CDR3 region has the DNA TGTGCCACCAGCAGAGGGCGGTCTAGCGGGAGTATCTCGGATACGCAGTATTTT.

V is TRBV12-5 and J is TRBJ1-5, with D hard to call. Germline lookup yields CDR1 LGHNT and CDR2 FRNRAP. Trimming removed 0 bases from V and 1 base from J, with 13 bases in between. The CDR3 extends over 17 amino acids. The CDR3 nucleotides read TGTGCTAGTGGTTTGGTACGGGTAGGGTTAAGCAATCAGCCCCAGCATTTT. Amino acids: CASGLVRVGLSNQPQHF.

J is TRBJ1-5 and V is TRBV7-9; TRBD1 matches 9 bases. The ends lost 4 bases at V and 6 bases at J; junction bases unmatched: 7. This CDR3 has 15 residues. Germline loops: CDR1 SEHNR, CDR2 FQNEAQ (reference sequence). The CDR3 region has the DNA TGTGCCAGCAGCTCGGGGGGGGACAGGGTTCAGCCCCAGCATTTT. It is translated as CASSSGGDRVQPQHF.

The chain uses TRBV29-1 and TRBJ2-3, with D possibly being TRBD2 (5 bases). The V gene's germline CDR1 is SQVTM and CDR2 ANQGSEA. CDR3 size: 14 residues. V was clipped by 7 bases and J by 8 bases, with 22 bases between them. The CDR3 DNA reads TGCAGCGCCTCCCCCGGACGGCTAGCTGGTACGCAGTATTTT. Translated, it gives CSASPGRLAGTQYF.

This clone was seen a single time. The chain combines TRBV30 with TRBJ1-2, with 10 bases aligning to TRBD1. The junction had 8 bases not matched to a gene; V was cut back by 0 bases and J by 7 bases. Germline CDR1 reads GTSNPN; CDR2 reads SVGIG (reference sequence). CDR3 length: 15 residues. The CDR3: CAWSVYRTGGIGYTF. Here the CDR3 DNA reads TGTGCCTGGAGTGTATATCGGACAGGGGGAATTGGCTACACCTTC. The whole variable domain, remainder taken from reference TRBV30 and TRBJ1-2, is SQTIHQWPATLVQPVGSPLSLECTVEGTSNPNLYWYRQAAGRGLQLLFYSVGIGQISSEVPQNLSASRPQDRQFILSSKKLLLSDSGFYLCAWSVYRTGGIGYTFGSGTRLTVV.

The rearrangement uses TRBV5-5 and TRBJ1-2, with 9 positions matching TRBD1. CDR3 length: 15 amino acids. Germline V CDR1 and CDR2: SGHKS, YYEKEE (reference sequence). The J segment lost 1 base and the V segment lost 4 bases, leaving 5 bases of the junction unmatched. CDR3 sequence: CASSGSGQGNYGYTF. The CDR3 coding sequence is TGTGCCAGCAGCGGGTCGGGACAGGGTAACTATGGCTACACCTTC.